The entry that follows covers one TCR beta chain sequence. Its antigen is as yet unknown. The data stem from a study of T-cell reconstitution after alpha-beta-depleted transplantation in children. Library preparation (for TCRbeta) was performed with unique molecular identifiers. TCRdb reprocessed the PCR reads with MiXCR, giving one entry per CDR3 protein. The sample has hundreds of thousands of distinct CDR3 sequences, around 13% seen once. General study points: T cells produced anew were the main source of T-cell counts and diversity one year after transplant.

This CDR3 is 15 amino acids long. From germline, CDR1 is DFQATT and CDR2 SNEGSKA (reference sequence). Trimming stripped 0 bases from V and 7 bases from J, with 15 bases between. The source material was PBMCs, sampled before TCRalphabeta/CD19-depleted stem cell transplant. The V gene is TRBV20-1, the J gene TRBJ1-4, with a weak D call TRBD1 (5 bases). The receptor was isolated from a girl between 2 and 10 years old with congenital amegakaryocytic thrombocytopenia, due to receive a stem cell transplant. CDR3 nucleotide sequence: TGCAGTGCTAGAGATCCGAGGGGATCGCGTGAAAAACTGTTTTTT. This sequence encodes CSARDPRGSREKLFF.